This TCR beta chain was profiled in a study of blood T cell repertoires in COVID-19. In the study overall: Some COVID-19 samples were acute and others convalescent; all came from the United States, Italy and Spain. PBMCs, B-cell-depleted T cells, or T cells provided the cDNA or gDNA that made up the material.

Study processing details: The authors estimated nucleated cell counts from reference gene primer amplification. Clones were read by immunoSEQ multiplex PCR, and TCRdb kept only the in-frame ones, dropping some. V, J and clone size are those of that table, while D and trimming were read from the DNA. The sample holds tens of thousands of clones; roughly 88% are singletons and the top ten take approximately 23%. The CDR3 runs to 18 residues. Trimming took 4 bases from V and 5 from J, leaving 23 bases between them. CDR1 is LNHDA and CDR2 is SQIVND in the germline V gene (reference sequence). The rearrangement uses TRBV19 and TRBJ1-4; weak D call: TRBD1 (5 bases). Sequences were obtained from peripheral blood. This receptor was identified in a man between 65 and 80 years old in a cohort sampled during active COVID-19. Here the CDR3 DNA reads TGTGCCAGTAGTAGCATCGACAGCAGCCTCGCGGGGAATGAAAAACTGTTTTTT. This encodes CASSSIDSSLAGNEKLFF. Together with reference TRBV19 and TRBJ1-4, the CDR3 gives the full variable domain: DGGITQSPKYLFRKEGQNVTLSCEQNLNHDAMYWYRQDPGQGLRLIYYSQIVNDFQKGDIAEGYSVSREKKESFPLTVTSAQKNPTAFYLCASSSIDSSLAGNEKLFFGSGTQLSVL.